Shown below are 21 T cell receptor beta chains from a single sample sequenced in a study of CD8+ T cells in alopecia areata. TCR sequencing used cDNA made by reverse transcription of extracted RNA. Repertoires were generated with immunoSEQ multiplex PCR, while TCRdb's copy carries only in-frame clones and drops some. The sample holds 150,000 or so clones, about 67% seen once. This sample comprised CD8+ T cells sorted from blood, obtained at week 0. The receptors here all came from a human donor with alopecia areata.

The rearrangement joins TRBV5-1 to TRBJ1-1; D unclear. The V end was cut by 5 bases, the J end by 8 bases, with 10 bases between. This CDR3 comprises 11 residues. Germline-derived CDR1 and CDR2 are SGHRS and YFSETQ. The CDR3 loop reads CASRASGEAFF. CDR3 bases: TGCGCCAGCAGGGCATCGGGAGAAGCTTTCTTT. Combining the CDR3 with reference TRBV5-1 and TRBJ1-1 gives the whole variable domain KAGVTQTPRYLIKTRGQQVTLSCSPISGHRSVSWYQQTPGQGLQFLFEYFSETQRNKGNFPGRFSGRQFSNSRSEMNVSTLELGDSALYLCASRASGEAFFGQGTRLTVV.

The chain couples TRBV5-1 to TRBJ2-3; TRBD2 matches 8 bases. Germline-derived CDR1 and CDR2 are SGHRS and YFSETQ. The CDR3 extends over 15 amino acids. V was clipped by 0 bases and J by 3 bases; unmatched bases: 3. CDR3 DNA: TGCGCCAGCAGCTTGGCGGGGGGGCGTACAGATACGCAGTATTTT. It specifies CASSLAGGRTDTQYF.

The chain has TRBV2 and TRBJ2-7, with a possible D match to TRBD1 (5 bases). The CDR3 covers 14 residues. V lost 3 bases to trimming and J lost 6 bases, with 15 bases between them. Germline V lookup: CDR1 SNHLY, CDR2 FYNNEI. CDR3 loop: CASSDRVTSGEQYF. Here the CDR3 DNA reads TGTGCCAGCAGTGACAGGGTTACTTCAGGCGAGCAGTACTTC.

The chain uses TRBV29-1 and TRBJ1-2; perhaps TRBD1 as D (6 bases). CDR1 is SQVTM, CDR2 ANQGSEA, per germline. This CDR3 has 11 amino acids. Trimming took 6 bases from V and 6 from J, leaving 11 bases between them. DNA of the CDR3: TGCAGCGTAACAGGGAGAAATGGCTACACCTTC. Translated: CSVTGRNGYTF.

The rearrangement uses TRBV30 and TRBJ1-5, with 9 nucleotides matching TRBD1. V trimming: 4 bases; J trimming: 4 bases; junction bases outside the gene matches: 5. From germline, CDR1 is GTSNPN and CDR2 SVGIG (reference sequence). The CDR3 has 14 amino acids. The CDR3 bases are TGTGCCTGGAATGGGGGACAGGGAAATCAGCCCCAGCATTTT. This codes for CAWNGGQGNQPQHF. Full variable domain (missing parts from reference TRBV30 and TRBJ1-5): SQTIHQWPATLVQPVGSPLSLECTVEGTSNPNLYWYRQAAGRGLQLLFYSVGIGQISSEVPQNLSASRPQDRQFILSSKKLLLSDSGFYLCAWNGGQGNQPQHFGDGTRLSIL.

This rearrangement joins TRBV30 to TRBJ1-2; TRBD1 is a possible D gene (6 bases). The CDR3 is 16 residues long. Germline values: CDR1 GTSNPN, CDR2 SVGIG (reference sequence). The germline V and J ends were trimmed by 0 bases and 4 bases, with 18 bases remaining between them. This chain's CDR3 is CAWSVLSDRSIYGYTF. The CDR3 nucleotides read TGTGCCTGGAGTGTACTTAGTGACAGGTCGATCTATGGCTACACCTTC. Combining the CDR3 with reference TRBV30 and TRBJ1-2 gives the whole variable domain SQTIHQWPATLVQPVGSPLSLECTVEGTSNPNLYWYRQAAGRGLQLLFYSVGIGQISSEVPQNLSASRPQDRQFILSSKKLLLSDSGFYLCAWSVLSDRSIYGYTFGSGTRLTVV.

The chain couples TRBV30 to TRBJ2-1, with TRBD1 as a possible D gene (6 bases). Trimming shortened V by 2 bases and J by 6 bases, and 14 bases separated the two germline ends. The germline gives CDR1 GTSNPN, CDR2 SVGIG (reference sequence). The CDR3 contains 14 residues. The CDR3 protein is CAWSLQGLANEQFF. In nucleotides, the CDR3 is TGTGCCTGGAGTTTACAGGGTCTTGCCAATGAGCAGTTCTTC. Drawing the rest from reference TRBV30 and TRBJ2-1, the complete variable domain is SQTIHQWPATLVQPVGSPLSLECTVEGTSNPNLYWYRQAAGRGLQLLFYSVGIGQISSEVPQNLSASRPQDRQFILSSKKLLLSDSGFYLCAWSLQGLANEQFFGPGTRLTVL.

The chain recombines TRBV7-6 with TRBJ1-1; 8 nucleotides match TRBD1. The CDR3 contains 13 residues. Trimming cost V 1 base and J 10 bases; bases outside gene matches: 5. Per germline, CDR1 SGHVS and CDR2 FNYEAQ. The CDR3 here is CASSLGTGQVAFF. Written as DNA, the CDR3 is TGTGCCAGCAGCTTAGGGACAGGGCAGGTAGCTTTCTTT.

There are a few counts of this clone. The gene calls are TRBV10-1 and TRBJ2-3; no definite D call. The V and J ends lost 3 bases and 0 bases respectively, with 4 bases between them. Germline V gene sequence: CDR1 WNHNN, CDR2 SYGVQD (reference sequence). The CDR3 is 13 amino acids. The CDR3 coding sequence is TGCGCCAGCAGTGATGACAGCACAGATACGCAGTATTTT. Protein product: CASSDDSTDTQYF.

The chain has TRBV23-1 and TRBJ1-2; no definite D call. TRBV23-1 is an open reading frame whose function is uncertain. The CDR3 contains 14 residues. V was clipped by 2 bases and J by 5 bases, with 12 bases between them. DNA for the CDR3: TGCGCCAGCAGTCAACAAGGAGTAGAGTATGGCTACACCTTC. Its protein product is CASSQQGVEYGYTF.

Here the CDR3 DNA reads TGTGCCAGCAGGTTAAGGGTGAACACTGAAGCTTTCTTT. Protein sequence: CASRLRVNTEAFF. The chain has TRBV6-5 and TRBJ1-1; D is undetermined. The CDR3 consists of 13 residues. CDR1 is MNHEY and CDR2 is SVGAGI in the germline V gene. V dropped 6 bases and J dropped 0 bases, with 8 bases sitting between them.

This chain links TRBV2 with TRBJ2-7; D is ambiguous. V was clipped by 5 bases and J by 2 bases, with 4 bases between them. The CDR3 is 11 residues long. Per germline, CDR1 SNHLY and CDR2 FYNNEI. CDR3 sequence: CASSFTYEQYF. Here the CDR3 DNA reads TGTGCCAGCAGTTTCACCTACGAGCAGTACTTC. Full variable domain (rest looked up from reference TRBV2 and TRBJ2-7): EPEVTQTPSHQVTQMGQEVILRCVPISNHLYFYWYRQILGQKVEFLVSFYNNEISEKSEIFDDQFSVERPDGSNFTLKIRSTKLEDSAMYFCASSFTYEQYFGPGTRLTVT.

This clone was seen only a few times. The DNA of the CDR3 is TGTGCCAGCAGCTACACGGGGAACACAGATACGCAGTATTTT. Its translation is CASSYTGNTDTQYF. The V and J genes are TRBV7-9 and TRBJ2-3, with a weak D call TRBD2 (5 bases). The CDR3 runs to 14 residues. V was cut by 4 bases and J by 2 bases, with 10 bases left in between. Germline CDR1 reads SEHNR; CDR2 reads FQNEAQ (reference sequence).

The gene calls are TRBV7-9 and TRBJ2-7; D tentatively fits TRBD1 or TRBD2 (7 bases each). Trimming took off 8 bases at V and 0 bases at J, with 26 bases between the two ends. This CDR3 contains 18 residues. Looked up from germline, CDR1 is SEHNR and CDR2 is FQNEAQ (reference sequence). Here the CDR3 reads CASVLVDPGGVSSYEQYF. DNA of the CDR3: TGTGCCAGCGTTTTAGTGGACCCAGGGGGGGTCAGCTCCTACGAGCAGTACTTC.

This chain connects TRBV6-6 to TRBJ2-7; TRBD1 might be the D (6 bases). The CDR3 extends over 12 amino acids. The germline V gene has CDR1 MNHNY and CDR2 SVGAGI (reference sequence). V lost 2 bases, J lost 5 bases, and 7 bases lay in between. CDR3 DNA: TGTGCCAGCAGTTACACAGGGCACGAGCAGTACTTC. This codes for CASSYTGHEQYF.

The J gene is TRBJ1-6, the V gene TRBV4-1; D is undetermined. CDR1 and CDR2 (germline): MGHRA, YSYEKL. V lost 1 base, J lost 6 bases, and 7 bases lay in between. The CDR3 sequence is 14 residues long. CDR3 in amino acids: CASSQGGSNSPLHF. The CDR3 DNA is TGCGCCAGCAGCCAAGGAGGATCTAATTCACCCCTCCACTTT.

V is TRBV27 and J is TRBJ2-7; unclear D gene. Germline V CDR1 and CDR2: MNHEY, SMNVEV (reference sequence). V was trimmed by 5 bases and J by 1 base, leaving 15 bases between them. There are 15 residues in the CDR3. CDR3: CASSPLRSTSYEQYF. CDR3 in DNA: TGTGCCAGCAGTCCCCTCCGGTCGACTTCCTACGAGCAGTACTTC.

This clone was detected once. The chain links TRBV5-1 to TRBJ2-1, with D uncertain. The length of the CDR3 is 15 residues. Trimming stripped 2 bases from V and 0 bases from J, with 9 bases between. Per the germline V gene, CDR1 is SGHRS and CDR2 is YFSETQ. CDR3 region: CASSFAEFSYNEQFF. The CDR3 bases are TGCGCCAGCAGCTTTGCGGAGTTCTCCTACAATGAGCAGTTCTTC.

The rearrangement uses TRBV7-2 and TRBJ2-6; D possibly uses TRBD1 or TRBD2 (7 bases each). This CDR3 region has 19 residues. In germline, CDR1 is SGHTA, CDR2 FQGNSA. With 5 bases removed from V and 0 bases from J, the gap between germline ends came to 20 bases. CDR3 protein: CASSTHRGGGFSGANVLTF. CDR3 sequence (DNA): TGTGCCAGCAGCACCCACAGGGGAGGGGGATTCTCTGGGGCCAACGTCCTGACTTTC.

CDR3 loop: CAWRRSENTEAFF. The CDR3 coding sequence is TGTGCCTGGAGGAGAAGTGAGAACACTGAAGCTTTCTTT. V gene TRBV30 combines with J gene TRBJ1-1; D not certain. Germline V gives CDR1 GTSNPN, CDR2 SVGIG (reference sequence). V dropped 3 bases and J dropped 1 base, with 9 bases sitting between them. This CDR3 comprises 13 residues.

The chain combines TRBV7-9 with TRBJ1-2; D is perhaps TRBD1 (5 bases). Deletions cut 1 base from V and 5 bases from J, with 11 bases between. In germline, CDR1 is SEHNR, CDR2 FQNEAQ (reference sequence). The CDR3 runs 14 residues. For the CDR3, the DNA is TGTGCCAGCAGCTTAGAGGGGCAGACATATGGCTACACCTTC. Residues: CASSLEGQTYGYTF.